These T cell receptor beta chains were read from a single sample in a study of spatial heterogeneity in lung cancer. TCRdb used MiXCR to reprocess the 5' RACE reads, holding one entry per CDR3 protein. The sample records about 1,600 distinct CDR3 sequences, roughly 17% being singletons. Material: lung tumor tissue, obtained at surgery. The receptors shown here come from a female donor with early-stage non-small cell lung cancer. Each CDR3 is given with its conserved first and last residue. The D gene is left open where the match is weak. Clone sizes are given selectively: once, few, many, or a class where the clone is expanded.

V gene: TRBV3-1; CDR3 length: 14; clone size: large; D gene: .; J gene: TRBJ2-1; CDR3 DNA: TGTGCCAGCAGCCGCTCTGGTGAATCCAATGAGCAGTTCTTC; CDR3 protein: CASSRSGESNEQFF
V gene: TRBV6-5; CDR3 length: 15; clone size: large; D gene: .; J gene: TRBJ1-5; CDR3 DNA: TGTGCCAGCAGTTACACACAGGACGTCGGTCAGCCCCAGCATTTT; CDR3 protein: CASSYTQDVGQPQHF
V gene: TRBV10-3; CDR3 length: 14; clone size: .; D gene: .; J gene: TRBJ1-6; CDR3 DNA: TGTGCCATCAGTGAGCGGCAGCCTAATTCACCCCTCCACTTT; CDR3 protein: CAISERQPNSPLHF
V gene: TRBV5-4; CDR3 length: 14; clone size: few; D gene: .; J gene: TRBJ1-4; CDR3 DNA: TGTGCCAGCAGCGAGGGGGTCGTTAATGAAAAACTGTTTTTT; CDR3 protein: CASSEGVVNEKLFF
V gene: TRBV7-6; CDR3 length: 15; clone size: medium-sized; D gene: .; J gene: TRBJ2-1; CDR3 DNA: TGTGCCAGCAGCCCTTGGAGGGGGGATAACAATGAGCAGTTCTTC; CDR3 protein: CASSPWRGDNNEQFF
V gene: TRBV7-8; CDR3 length: 14; clone size: .; D gene: TRBD1; J gene: TRBJ1-2; CDR3 DNA: TGTGCCAGCAGCTTAGCTGCGGGACAGGATGGCTACACCTTC; CDR3 protein: CASSLAAGQDGYTF
V gene: TRBV4-1; CDR3 length: 11; clone size: many; D gene: .; J gene: TRBJ2-7; CDR3 DNA: TGCGCCAGCAGCCATGGTATTGAGCAGTACTTC; CDR3 protein: CASSHGIEQYF
V gene: TRBV7-3; CDR3 length: 15; clone size: once; D gene: .; J gene: TRBJ2-1; CDR3 DNA: TGTGCCAGCAGCCCCGGGGGGCCTATAGTTAGTGAGCAGTTCTTC; CDR3 protein: CASSPGGPIVSEQFF
V gene: TRBV5-1; CDR3 length: 13; clone size: few; D gene: .; J gene: TRBJ2-1; CDR3 DNA: TGCGCCAGCAGCTTGACTCATCTCAATGAGCAGTTCTTC; CDR3 protein: CASSLTHLNEQFF
V gene: TRBV19; CDR3 length: 14; clone size: .; D gene: .; J gene: TRBJ1-5; CDR3 DNA: TGTGCCAGTAATTCCGGATATAGCAATCAGCCCCAGCATTTT; CDR3 protein: CASNSGYSNQPQHF
V gene: TRBV15; CDR3 length: 16; clone size: .; D gene: .; J gene: TRBJ2-7; CDR3 DNA: TGTGCCACCAGCAGAGGCGCGACAGATTTCTCCTACGAGCAGTACTTC; CDR3 protein: CATSRGATDFSYEQYF
V gene: TRBV9; CDR3 length: 13; clone size: .; D gene: .; J gene: TRBJ1-5; CDR3 DNA: TGTGCCAGCAGCGTAGCTAGCGATCAGCCCCAGCATTTT; CDR3 protein: CASSVASDQPQHF
V gene: TRBV9; CDR3 length: 16; clone size: large; D gene: TRBD2; J gene: TRBJ2-1; CDR3 DNA: TGTGCCAGCAGCGACCCTAGCGGGAGGGCCAGGAATGAGCAGTTCTTC; CDR3 protein: CASSDPSGRARNEQFF
V gene: TRBV7-2; CDR3 length: 16; clone size: .; D gene: TRBD1; J gene: TRBJ2-7; CDR3 DNA: TGTGCCAGCAGCCTATTCCCTGAGGGGGCCTCCTACGAGCAGTACTTC; CDR3 protein: CASSLFPEGASYEQYF
V gene: TRBV6-2/TRBV6-3; CDR3 length: 12; clone size: medium-sized; D gene: .; J gene: TRBJ1-6; CDR3 DNA: TGTGCCAGCAGTTACTCAAGCTCACCCCTCCACTTT; CDR3 protein: CASSYSSSPLHF
V gene: TRBV5-1; CDR3 length: 15; clone size: .; D gene: .; J gene: TRBJ1-4; CDR3 DNA: TGCGCCAGCAGCTTGGCCAGGGGAACTAATGAAAAACTGTTTTTT; CDR3 protein: CASSLARGTNEKLFF
V gene: TRBV12-3/TRBV12-4; CDR3 length: 15; clone size: few; D gene: .; J gene: TRBJ1-6; CDR3 DNA: .; CDR3 protein: CASSFGPGDGSPLHF
V gene: TRBV28; CDR3 length: 12; clone size: .; D gene: .; J gene: TRBJ1-6; CDR3 DNA: TGTGCCAGCACCAATCCGAGGGGGCCCCTCCACTTT; CDR3 protein: CASTNPRGPLHF
V gene: TRBV6-4; CDR3 length: 13; clone size: many; D gene: .; J gene: TRBJ2-1; CDR3 DNA: TGTGCCAGCAGTGAGGACGAGTACAATGAGCAGTTCTTC; CDR3 protein: CASSEDEYNEQFF
V gene: TRBV2; CDR3 length: 19; clone size: large; D gene: .; J gene: TRBJ2-6; CDR3 DNA: TGTGCCAGCGGCCGGGAGCCAGGGGGGTTGGGCTCTGGGGCCAACGTCCTGACTTTC; CDR3 protein: CASGREPGGLGSGANVLTF
V gene: TRBV5-1; CDR3 length: 15; clone size: few; D gene: TRBD2; J gene: TRBJ2-3; CDR3 DNA: TGCGCCAGCAGCGATTCCGGGACTAGCGCAGATACGCAGTATTTT; CDR3 protein: CASSDSGTSADTQYF
V gene: TRBV7-9; CDR3 length: 11; clone size: few; D gene: .; J gene: TRBJ2-3; CDR3 DNA: TGTGCCAGCAGCTACACAGATACGCAGTATTTT; CDR3 protein: CASSYTDTQYF
V gene: TRBV7-9; CDR3 length: 18; clone size: .; D gene: TRBD1; J gene: TRBJ1-6; CDR3 DNA: TGTGCCAGCAGCTTAGTGGGACAGGACCTCGTAGGGGGATCACCCCTCCACTTT; CDR3 protein: CASSLVGQDLVGGSPLHF
V gene: TRBV28; CDR3 length: 15; clone size: medium-sized; D gene: .; J gene: TRBJ1-1; CDR3 DNA: TGTGCCAGCAGTTTAACCGGGACATGGGGCACTGAAGCTTTCTTT; CDR3 protein: CASSLTGTWGTEAFF
V gene: TRBV5-1; CDR3 length: 15; clone size: few; D gene: .; J gene: TRBJ2-3; CDR3 DNA: TGCGCCAGCAGCCCGGGATCACCTGGCACAGATACGCAGTATTTT; CDR3 protein: CASSPGSPGTDTQYF
V gene: TRBV28; CDR3 length: 15; clone size: large; D gene: TRBD2; J gene: TRBJ2-5; CDR3 DNA: TGTGCCAGCAGTGTTCTAGCGGGGGGGCAAGAGACCCAGTACTTC; CDR3 protein: CASSVLAGGQETQYF
V gene: TRBV27; CDR3 length: 16; clone size: medium-sized; D gene: TRBD2; J gene: TRBJ2-5; CDR3 DNA: TGTGCCAGCAGTTTCCGGACTAGCGGGGGGGCAGAGACCCAGTACTTC; CDR3 protein: CASSFRTSGGAETQYF
V gene: TRBV7-9; CDR3 length: 16; clone size: many; D gene: TRBD1; J gene: TRBJ1-6; CDR3 DNA: TGTGCCAGCAGCAACGGACAGGGGTTCTATAATTCACCCCTCCACTTT; CDR3 protein: CASSNGQGFYNSPLHF
V gene: TRBV7-2; CDR3 length: 18; clone size: large; D gene: TRBD1; J gene: TRBJ2-1; CDR3 DNA: TGTGCCAGCAGCCTCGAAATGACAGGGGGCCCGAGGGTCAATGAGCAGTTCTTC; CDR3 protein: CASSLEMTGGPRVNEQFF
V gene: TRBV14; CDR3 length: 15; clone size: few; D gene: .; J gene: TRBJ1-1; CDR3 DNA: TGTGCCAGCAGCCAAGTCGGGTCCAGAAACACTGAAGCTTTCTTT; CDR3 protein: CASSQVGSRNTEAFF
V gene: TRBV9; CDR3 length: 14; clone size: large; D gene: TRBD2; J gene: TRBJ2-1; CDR3 DNA: TGTGCCAGCGGGAAGGGGACGACGGGGGGTGAGCAGTTCTTC; CDR3 protein: CASGKGTTGGEQFF
V gene: TRBV5-1; CDR3 length: 11; clone size: .; D gene: .; J gene: TRBJ1-1; CDR3 DNA: TGCGCCAGCCGGGGTTACACTGAAGCTTTCTTT; CDR3 protein: CASRGYTEAFF
V gene: TRBV24-1; CDR3 length: 14; clone size: medium-sized; D gene: .; J gene: TRBJ2-1; CDR3 DNA: TGTGCCACCAGTCGGGGTAGTTCCTACAATGAGCAGTTCTTC; CDR3 protein: CATSRGSSYNEQFF
V gene: TRBV19; CDR3 length: 15; clone size: .; D gene: .; J gene: TRBJ2-1; CDR3 DNA: TGTGCCAGTAGTACCTCGGGACATGAGTCCGATGAGCAGTTCTTC; CDR3 protein: CASSTSGHESDEQFF
V gene: TRBV30; CDR3 length: 13; clone size: few; D gene: .; J gene: TRBJ1-5; CDR3 DNA: TGTGCCTGGAGTGACCGGGTGAATCAGCCCCAGCATTTT; CDR3 protein: CAWSDRVNQPQHF
V gene: TRBV4-3; CDR3 length: 15; clone size: medium-sized; D gene: .; J gene: TRBJ1-2; CDR3 DNA: TGCGCCAGCAGCCAAGTCCTGGGTGGAAGAGGAGGCTACACCTTC; CDR3 protein: CASSQVLGGRGGYTF
V gene: TRBV5-1; CDR3 length: 12; clone size: medium-sized; D gene: .; J gene: TRBJ1-1; CDR3 DNA: TGCGCCAGCGCGGGAGATAACACTGAAGCTTTCTTT; CDR3 protein: CASAGDNTEAFF
V gene: TRBV5-5; CDR3 length: 15; clone size: large; D gene: .; J gene: TRBJ2-6; CDR3 DNA: TGTGCCAGCAGCTTCTCCCTCTCTGGGGCCAACGTCCTGATTTTC; CDR3 protein: CASSFSLSGANVLIF
V gene: TRBV10-3; CDR3 length: 14; clone size: few; D gene: .; J gene: TRBJ1-2; CDR3 DNA: TGTGCCATCAGTGAGTCAGGCCCGAACTATGGCTACACCTTC; CDR3 protein: CAISESGPNYGYTF
V gene: TRBV5-1; CDR3 length: 14; clone size: medium-sized; D gene: TRBD1; J gene: TRBJ1-4; CDR3 DNA: TGCGCCAGCAGCGAGGGACAGGGTGATGAAAAACTGTTTTTT; CDR3 protein: CASSEGQGDEKLFF
V gene: TRBV5-1; CDR3 length: 14; clone size: medium-sized; D gene: TRBD1; J gene: TRBJ2-3; CDR3 DNA: TGCGCCAGCAGCTTGGAGGGACAGACAGATACGCAGTATTTT; CDR3 protein: CASSLEGQTDTQYF